A selection of T cell receptor beta chains follows, all from one sample in a study of CD8+CD57+ T cells in acquired aplastic anemia. A single record per CDR3 protein comes from TCRdb applying MiXCR to the reads. The sample yields some 160,000 distinct CDR3 sequences, 40% to 60% seen once. The sequenced material came from sorted CD4+, CD8+, or CD8+CD57+ T cells (not recorded which) from PBMCs. These receptors were obtained from a human donor with aplastic anemia. The CDR3 runs from the conserved cysteine through the conserved F or W. A D gene is named only where the DNA matches it firmly. Some rows have no size entry. The others give once, few or many, or a class for an expanded clone.

abundance: once
v_gene: TRBV5-1
d_gene: NA
j_gene: TRBJ2-7
CDR3nt: TGCGCCAGCCCCCCCAGGGGCTACAGCTCCTACGAGCAGTACTTC
CDR3aa: CASPPRGYSSYEQYF

abundance: few
v_gene: TRBV27
d_gene: NA
j_gene: TRBJ1-2
CDR3nt: TGTGCCAGCAGTTTAACGGGAGACTATGGCTACACCTTC
CDR3aa: CASSLTGDYGYTF

abundance: NA
v_gene: TRBV29-1
d_gene: TRBD1
j_gene: TRBJ2-7
CDR3nt: TGCAGCGCTAGTGAGTTACAGGGGCGCTACGGGCAGTGCTTC
CDR3aa: CSASELQGRYGQCF

abundance: many
v_gene: TRBV10-3
d_gene: NA
j_gene: TRBJ1-1
CDR3nt: TGTGCCATCAGTGAGCCCCCCCACGGGTTGAACACTGAAGCTTTCTTT
CDR3aa: CAISEPPHGLNTEAFF

abundance: few
v_gene: TRBV4-1
d_gene: NA
j_gene: TRBJ1-6
CDR3nt: TGCGCCAGCAGCCAAGTCCGTTCACCCCTCCACTTT
CDR3aa: CASSQVRSPLHF

abundance: few
v_gene: TRBV10-3
d_gene: TRBD2
j_gene: TRBJ2-3
CDR3nt: TGTGCCATCAGTTTAGCGGGGGGCATCACAGATACGCAGTATTTT
CDR3aa: CAISLAGGITDTQYF

abundance: NA
v_gene: TRBV11-1
d_gene: NA
j_gene: TRBJ2-3
CDR3nt: TGTGCCAGCAGCTTAGTCGCCTCGGAGGGCACAGATACGCAGTATTTT
CDR3aa: CASSLVASEGTDTQYF

abundance: many
v_gene: TRBV29-1
d_gene: NA
j_gene: TRBJ2-5
CDR3nt: TGCAGCGTACTGGGGGCCGTTGGAGAGACCCAGTACTTC
CDR3aa: CSVLGAVGETQYF

abundance: NA
v_gene: TRBV6-5
d_gene: NA
j_gene: TRBJ1-1
CDR3nt: TGTGCCAGCAGTTACTCCGGGGGTGACACTGAAGCTTTCTTT
CDR3aa: CASSYSGGDTEAFF

abundance: NA
v_gene: TRBV10-3
d_gene: TRBD1
j_gene: TRBJ1-1
CDR3nt: TGTGCCATCAGTTCGACAGGGTCGAACACTGAAGCTTTCTTT
CDR3aa: CAISSTGSNTEAFF

abundance: NA
v_gene: TRBV19
d_gene: TRBD2
j_gene: TRBJ2-1
CDR3nt: TGTGCCAGTAGACCTCCGAGGCTAGCGGGAGGGAATGAGCAGTTCTTC
CDR3aa: CASRPPRLAGGNEQFF

abundance: NA
v_gene: TRBV27
d_gene: NA
j_gene: TRBJ2-5
CDR3nt: TGTGCCAGCAGTTTATACTCAGGCCGCAGCGATGAGACCCAGTACTTC
CDR3aa: CASSLYSGRSDETQYF

abundance: NA
v_gene: TRBV7-9
d_gene: NA
j_gene: TRBJ1-4
CDR3nt: TGTGCCAGCCACGACTTAGGAGCAACTAATGAAAAACTGTTTTTT
CDR3aa: CASHDLGATNEKLFF

abundance: many
v_gene: TRBV12-3/TRBV12-4
d_gene: NA
j_gene: TRBJ2-1
CDR3nt: TGTGCCAGCAGTTCGGATTACAATGAGCAGTTCTTC
CDR3aa: CASSSDYNEQFF

abundance: many
v_gene: TRBV6-5
d_gene: NA
j_gene: TRBJ2-7
CDR3nt: TGTGCCAGCAGTTTAGTCGGGAGCCACGAGCAGTACTTC
CDR3aa: CASSLVGSHEQYF

abundance: few
v_gene: TRBV24-1
d_gene: NA
j_gene: TRBJ2-3
CDR3nt: TGTGCCAGCACTGGAGGAACAGGGAGCATAGATACGCAGTATTTT
CDR3aa: CASTGGTGSIDTQYF

abundance: NA
v_gene: TRBV5-5
d_gene: TRBD1
j_gene: TRBJ2-5
CDR3nt: TGTGCCAGCAGCATGTGGACAGGGGGCAGAGAGACCCAGTACTTC
CDR3aa: CASSMWTGGRETQYF

abundance: NA
v_gene: TRBV12-3/TRBV12-4
d_gene: NA
j_gene: TRBJ1-2
CDR3nt: TGTGCCAGCAAGATCCCGGGGGACTATGGCTACACCTTC
CDR3aa: CASKIPGDYGYTF

abundance: NA
v_gene: TRBV9
d_gene: NA
j_gene: TRBJ2-7
CDR3nt: TGTGCCAGCAGCCCCCATCTGGAGGGGGGGCACGAGCAGTACTTC
CDR3aa: CASSPHLEGGHEQYF

abundance: NA
v_gene: TRBV7-8
d_gene: TRBD1
j_gene: TRBJ2-1
CDR3nt: TGTGCCAGCAGGACAGGGGCTGAGCAGTTCTTC
CDR3aa: CASRTGAEQFF

abundance: NA
v_gene: TRBV19
d_gene: NA
j_gene: TRBJ2-3
CDR3nt: TGTGCCAGTAGTATGGGCAGGGGTGCAGATACGCAGTATTTT
CDR3aa: CASSMGRGADTQYF

abundance: NA
v_gene: TRBV5-1
d_gene: TRBD2
j_gene: TRBJ2-1
CDR3nt: TGCGCCAGCAGCCCGAGACTAGCAAGTGAGCAGTTCTTC
CDR3aa: CASSPRLASEQFF

abundance: NA
v_gene: TRBV6-2/TRBV6-3
d_gene: NA
j_gene: TRBJ1-5
CDR3nt: TGTGCCAGCAGTTACTCGGTGGTGGTGGAAACTTATAGCAATCAGCCCCAGCATTTT
CDR3aa: CASSYSVVVETYSNQPQHF

abundance: many
v_gene: TRBV12-3/TRBV12-4
d_gene: TRBD1
j_gene: TRBJ1-2
CDR3nt: TGTGCCAGCAGATCGGGACAGTCGCGCTATGGCTACACCTTC
CDR3aa: CASRSGQSRYGYTF

abundance: NA
v_gene: TRBV2
d_gene: NA
j_gene: TRBJ1-2
CDR3nt: TGTGCCAGCAGTGAATACAACGGATCAGGGAACGGCTACACCTTC
CDR3aa: CASSEYNGSGNGYTF

abundance: many
v_gene: TRBV6-5
d_gene: TRBD1
j_gene: TRBJ2-1
CDR3nt: TGTGCCAGCAGTGAAGACAGGGCCTACAATGAGCAGTTCTTC
CDR3aa: CASSEDRAYNEQFF

abundance: NA
v_gene: TRBV29-1
d_gene: NA
j_gene: TRBJ2-1
CDR3nt: TGCAGCTTCCGGACAGACCTTCTGTCCTACAATGAGCAGTTCTTC
CDR3aa: CSFRTDLLSYNEQFF

abundance: NA
v_gene: TRBV2
d_gene: TRBD1
j_gene: TRBJ1-5
CDR3nt: TGTGCCAGCAGTGTTGACAGGGAGCCTAATCAGCCCCAGCATTTT
CDR3aa: CASSVDREPNQPQHF

abundance: NA
v_gene: TRBV25-1
d_gene: TRBD1
j_gene: TRBJ1-2
CDR3nt: TGTGCCAGCAGCCCCGGGACAGGGCAGTACACCTTC
CDR3aa: CASSPGTGQYTF

abundance: NA
v_gene: TRBV11-2
d_gene: NA
j_gene: TRBJ2-1
CDR3nt: TGTGCCAGCAGCAACTACTACAATGAGCAGTTCTTC
CDR3aa: CASSNYYNEQFF

abundance: many
v_gene: TRBV5-8
d_gene: NA
j_gene: TRBJ1-2
CDR3nt: TGTGCCAGCAGCTACCCGATCGACTATGGCTACACCTTC
CDR3aa: CASSYPIDYGYTF

abundance: NA
v_gene: TRBV20-1
d_gene: TRBD1
j_gene: TRBJ1-4
CDR3nt: TGCAGTGCTAGCGATCCTGGGACAGTAGGTGAAAAACTGTTTTTT
CDR3aa: CSASDPGTVGEKLFF

abundance: many
v_gene: TRBV11-2
d_gene: TRBD2
j_gene: TRBJ2-5
CDR3nt: TGTGCCAGCAGCTTCCAGCGGGACTCCGCAGGGACCCAGTACTTC
CDR3aa: CASSFQRDSAGTQYF

abundance: few
v_gene: TRBV4-2
d_gene: TRBD1
j_gene: TRBJ2-4
CDR3nt: TGTGCCAGCAGCCCCGAGACAGGGGAAGCCAAAAACATTCAGTACTTC
CDR3aa: CASSPETGEAKNIQYF

abundance: NA
v_gene: TRBV7-9
d_gene: NA
j_gene: TRBJ1-2
CDR3nt: TGCGCCAGCAGCCAAGAAGCGGGATATGGCTACACCTTC
CDR3aa: CASSQEAGYGYTF

abundance: few
v_gene: TRBV28
d_gene: NA
j_gene: TRBJ2-3
CDR3nt: TGTGCCAGCAGTTTATCCCACAGGGACTCAGATACGCAGTATTTT
CDR3aa: CASSLSHRDSDTQYF

abundance: NA
v_gene: TRBV24-1
d_gene: NA
j_gene: TRBJ1-5
CDR3nt: TGTGCTACCAGTAGCTGGGGCATTCAGCCCCAGCATTTT
CDR3aa: CATSSWGIQPQHF

abundance: many
v_gene: TRBV7-6
d_gene: NA
j_gene: TRBJ2-3
CDR3nt: TGTGCCGGACGGCGAAAAGGGCAGAAGGCAGATACGCAGTATTTT
CDR3aa: CAGRRKGQKADTQYF

abundance: once
v_gene: TRBV20-1
d_gene: TRBD2
j_gene: TRBJ2-7
CDR3nt: TGCAGTGCCGACCTAGCGGGAGGGCCGTTGGACGAGCAGTACTTC
CDR3aa: CSADLAGGPLDEQYF

abundance: many
v_gene: TRBV11-2
d_gene: NA
j_gene: TRBJ2-6
CDR3nt: TGTGCCAGCAGCTTAGAAGCTGCGGTGTTCTCTGGGGCCAACGTCCTGACTTTC
CDR3aa: CASSLEAAVFSGANVLTF

abundance: NA
v_gene: TRBV6-5
d_gene: NA
j_gene: TRBJ1-6
CDR3nt: TGTGCCAGCAGTTACCTTTCGGGTTCACCCCTCCACTTT
CDR3aa: CASSYLSGSPLHF

abundance: NA
v_gene: TRBV4-1
d_gene: NA
j_gene: TRBJ2-6
CDR3nt: TGCGCCAGCAGCCAAGATGGGGAAGGGTGGGGCTCTGGGGCCAACGTCCTGACTTTC
CDR3aa: CASSQDGEGWGSGANVLTF

abundance: many
v_gene: TRBV20-1
d_gene: NA
j_gene: TRBJ2-7
CDR3nt: TGCAGTGCTAGGAACATTCTAGCTACGGTCAACGAGCAGTACTTC
CDR3aa: CSARNILATVNEQYF

abundance: NA
v_gene: TRBV15
d_gene: NA
j_gene: TRBJ1-1
CDR3nt: TGTGCCACCAGCACCTTACAGGGAAGCACTGAAGCTTTCTTT
CDR3aa: CATSTLQGSTEAFF